This T cell receptor beta chain was profiled in a study of beta chain features in type 1 diabetes. V shed 1 base and J 4 bases; nucleotides not matched to a gene: 5. Germline V gives CDR1 LGHNA, CDR2 YNFKEQ. This CDR3 contains 16 residues. Study results and caveats: Moderate but significant shortening of TCRB CDR3s was recorded in all four CD4+ subsets from Type 1 diabetes patients.

TCRB transcripts that were expressed got sequenced, as all of the isolated RNA had been reverse transcribed. TCRdb's table, derived via immunoSEQ multiplex PCR, lists solely in-frame clones and lacks some. This table has 350,000 to 400,000 clones, roughly 12% appearing once. This clone was seen more than once but under ten times. What it binds is not known. The sequence derives from a woman aged 18-35 years with type 1 diabetes. The chain carries TRBV4-2 and TRBJ2-2, with 8 bases fitting TRBD2. Input material: naive CD4+ T cells from blood. The CDR3 DNA is TGTGCCAGCAGCCAAGGCTCCGGGACTAGCACCGGGGAGCTGTTTTTT. This gives the protein CASSQGSGTSTGELFF.